The 11 T cell receptor beta chains presented below share a single source sample, sequenced in a study of T cell clusters in autoimmune cytopenias. TRB was amplified by touch-down multiplex PCR, primer pools A and B combined. TCRdb re-analyzed the multiplex PCR reads; it lists each CDR3 protein once, without DNA. This table lists some 11,000 distinct CDR3 sequences. TRB was amplified from about 260 ng of peripheral blood genomic DNA per sample. The data were also submitted as part of a second study, on T cell repertoires in aging, cancer and after chemotherapy.

Sequencing was carried out using peripheral blood. The source of these receptors is a human donor in good health.

This clonotype is labeled medium-sized based on frequency. The chain employs TRBV7-2 and TRBJ2-2. The CDR3 has 13 amino acids. Germline assignment: CDR1 SGHTA and CDR2 FQGNSA. CDR3 amino acids: CASSLLVTGELFF.

The rearrangement links TRBV19 to TRBJ2-7; TCRdb lists TRBD2, though no DNA is available to test this call. CDR1 LNHDA and CDR2 SQIVND come from the germline V gene (reference sequence). CDR3 length equals 15 residues. The CDR3 sequence: CASSSGRLAGGEQYF.

The J gene is TRBJ1-6, the V gene TRBV20-1; as DNA is missing, the TRBD1 call by TCRdb cannot be tested. In germline, CDR1 is DFQATT, CDR2 SNEGSKA (reference sequence). The CDR3 loop spans 14 amino acids. CDR3: CSARRGFNNSPLHF.

The chain recombines TRBV4-1 with TRBJ1-2; the TCRdb call, TRBD1, lacks DNA for checking. Germline lookup yields CDR1 MGHRA and CDR2 YSYEKL. The CDR3 spans 14 residues. The CDR3: CASSQPDRNYGYTF.

This rearrangement joins TRBV14 to TRBJ2-2. There are 14 residues in the CDR3. Per germline, CDR1 SGHDN and CDR2 FVKESK. The CDR3 reads CASSQNSHTGELFF.

This chain uses TRBV4-2 with TRBJ1-1. Germline V lookup: CDR1 LGHNA, CDR2 YNFKEQ. The CDR3 is 16 amino acids. The CDR3 sequence: CASSQPPGTWNTEAFF.

The V call is TRBV12-3 or TRBV12-4, the J call TRBJ1-2; the D call from TCRdb, TRBD1, cannot be confirmed without DNA. This CDR3 comprises 13 residues. This chain's CDR3 is CASSLGDSAAYTF.

The CDR3 sequence is CATSFHLPVKHSNQPQHF. The genes are TRBV24-1 and TRBJ1-5. This CDR3 contains 18 residues. Germline loops: CDR1 KGHDR, CDR2 SFDVKD.

This chain links TRBV18 with TRBJ1-6; TCRdb names TRBD1, which stays unverified in the absence of DNA. Germline CDR1 KGHSH, CDR2 LQKENI. The CDR3 length is 16 residues. Here the CDR3 reads CASSPSEKGRNSPLHF.

The chain couples TRBV5-1 to TRBJ1-2. The CDR3 is made up of 13 amino acids. CDR1 and CDR2 from the germline V gene are SGHRS and YFSETQ. The CDR3: CASSVTSNYGYTF.

The V gene is TRBV10-3, the J gene TRBJ1-6; TCRdb selects TRBD1, and the lack of DNA leaves this call unchecked. Germline CDR1 and CDR2: ENHRY and SYGVKD. The CDR3 has 13 amino acids. CDR3 sequence: CAITGTGNSPLHF.